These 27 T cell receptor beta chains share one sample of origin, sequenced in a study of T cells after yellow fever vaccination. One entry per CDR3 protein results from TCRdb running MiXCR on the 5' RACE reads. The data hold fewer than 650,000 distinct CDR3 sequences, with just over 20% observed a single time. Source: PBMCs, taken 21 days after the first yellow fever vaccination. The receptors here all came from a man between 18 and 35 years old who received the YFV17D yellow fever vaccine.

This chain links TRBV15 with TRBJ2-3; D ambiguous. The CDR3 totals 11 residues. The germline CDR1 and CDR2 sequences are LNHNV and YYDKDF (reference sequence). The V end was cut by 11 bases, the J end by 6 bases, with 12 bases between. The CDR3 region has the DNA TGTGCCTCTGGACGGCGGGATACGCAGTATTTT. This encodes CASGRRDTQYF. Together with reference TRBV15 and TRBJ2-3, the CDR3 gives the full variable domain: DAMVIQNPRYQVTQFGKPVTLSCSQTLNHNVMYWYQQKSSQAPKLLFHYYDKDFNNEADTPDNFQSRRPNTSFCFLDIRSPGLGDTAMYLCASGRRDTQYFGPGTRLTVL.

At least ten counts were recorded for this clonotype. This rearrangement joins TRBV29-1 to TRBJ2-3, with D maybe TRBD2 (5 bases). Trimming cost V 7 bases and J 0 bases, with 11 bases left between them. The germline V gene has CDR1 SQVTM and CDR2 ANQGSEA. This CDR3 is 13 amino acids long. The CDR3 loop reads CSEYRGSTDTQYF. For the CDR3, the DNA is TGCAGCGAGTATCGGGGTAGCACAGATACGCAGTATTTT.

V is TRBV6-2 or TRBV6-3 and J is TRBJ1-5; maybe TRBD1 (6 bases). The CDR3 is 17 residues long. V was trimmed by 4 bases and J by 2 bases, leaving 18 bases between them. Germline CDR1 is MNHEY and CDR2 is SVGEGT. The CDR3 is CASSSGGLKWGNQPQHF. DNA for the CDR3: TGTGCCAGCAGTTCGGGGGGCCTAAAATGGGGCAATCAGCCCCAGCATTTT.

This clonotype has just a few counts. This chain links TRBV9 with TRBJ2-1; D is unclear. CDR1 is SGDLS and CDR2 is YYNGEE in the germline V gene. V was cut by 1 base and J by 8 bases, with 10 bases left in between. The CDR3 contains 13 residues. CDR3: CASSVNPHDEQFF. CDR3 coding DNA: TGTGCCAGCAGCGTAAATCCCCATGATGAGCAGTTCTTC.

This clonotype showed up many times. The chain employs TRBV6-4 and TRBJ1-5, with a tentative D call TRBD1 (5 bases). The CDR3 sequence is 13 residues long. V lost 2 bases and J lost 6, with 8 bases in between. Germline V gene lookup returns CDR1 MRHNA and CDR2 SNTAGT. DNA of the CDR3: TGTGCCAGCAGTGACGAGGGGATTCAGCCCCAGCATTTT. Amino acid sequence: CASSDEGIQPQHF.

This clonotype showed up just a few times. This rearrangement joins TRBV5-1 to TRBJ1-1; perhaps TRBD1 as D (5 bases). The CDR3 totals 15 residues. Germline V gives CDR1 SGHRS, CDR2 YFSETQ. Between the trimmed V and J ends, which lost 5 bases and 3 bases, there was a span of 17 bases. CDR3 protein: CASSDGGGSYTEAFF. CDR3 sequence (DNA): TGCGCCAGCAGTGATGGTGGGGGATCGTACACTGAAGCTTTCTTT. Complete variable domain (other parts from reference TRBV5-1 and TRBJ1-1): KAGVTQTPRYLIKTRGQQVTLSCSPISGHRSVSWYQQTPGQGLQFLFEYFSETQRNKGNFPGRFSGRQFSNSRSEMNVSTLELGDSALYLCASSDGGGSYTEAFFGQGTRLTVV.

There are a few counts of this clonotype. The CDR3 region is CASSEGDHYGYTF. CDR3 nucleotide sequence: TGTGCCAGCAGTGAAGGGGATCACTATGGCTACACCTTC. The gene calls are TRBV25-1 and TRBJ1-2; unclear D gene. This CDR3 region has 13 residues. CDR1 MGHDK and CDR2 SYGVNS come from the germline V gene. Trimming stripped 2 bases from V and 3 bases from J, with 7 bases between.

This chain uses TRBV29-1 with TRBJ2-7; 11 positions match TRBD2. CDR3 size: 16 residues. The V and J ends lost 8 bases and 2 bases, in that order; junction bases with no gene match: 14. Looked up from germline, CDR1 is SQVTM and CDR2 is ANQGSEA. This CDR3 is CSISGVSGGDTYEQYF. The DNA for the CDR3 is TGCAGCATCTCCGGGGTTAGCGGGGGGGACACCTACGAGCAGTACTTC.

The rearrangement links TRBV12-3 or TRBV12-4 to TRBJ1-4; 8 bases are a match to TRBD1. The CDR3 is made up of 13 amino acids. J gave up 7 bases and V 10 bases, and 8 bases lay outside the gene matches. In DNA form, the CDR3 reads TGTGCCATCTCCAGGGGGCTAAGTGAAAAACTGTTTTTT. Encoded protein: CAISRGLSEKLFF.

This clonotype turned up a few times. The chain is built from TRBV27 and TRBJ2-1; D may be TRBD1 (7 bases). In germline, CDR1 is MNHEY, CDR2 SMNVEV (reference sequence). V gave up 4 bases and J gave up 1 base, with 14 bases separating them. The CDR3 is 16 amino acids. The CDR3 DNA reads TGTGCCAGCAGTTCACCAGGGGGGCAGTCCTACAATGAGCAGTTCTTC. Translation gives CASSSPGGQSYNEQFF.

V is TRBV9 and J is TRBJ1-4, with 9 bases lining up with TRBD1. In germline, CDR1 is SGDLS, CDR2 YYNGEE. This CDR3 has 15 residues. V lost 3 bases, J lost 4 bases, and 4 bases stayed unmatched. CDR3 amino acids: CASSGGTGLNEKLFF. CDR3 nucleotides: TGTGCCAGCAGCGGGGGGACAGGGCTTAATGAAAAACTGTTTTTT.

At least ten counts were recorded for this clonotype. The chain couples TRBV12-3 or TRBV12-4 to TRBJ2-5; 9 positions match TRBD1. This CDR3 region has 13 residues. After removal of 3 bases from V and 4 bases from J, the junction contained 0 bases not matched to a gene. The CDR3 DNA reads TGTGCCAGCAGTTTGACAGGGGGAGAGACCCAGTACTTC. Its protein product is CASSLTGGETQYF.

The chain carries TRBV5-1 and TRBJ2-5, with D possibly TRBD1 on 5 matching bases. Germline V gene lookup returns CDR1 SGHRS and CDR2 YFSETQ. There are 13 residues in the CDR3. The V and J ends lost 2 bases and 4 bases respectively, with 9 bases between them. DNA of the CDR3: TGCGCCAGCAGCTTTCCCCAGGGAGAGACCCAGTACTTC. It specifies CASSFPQGETQYF.

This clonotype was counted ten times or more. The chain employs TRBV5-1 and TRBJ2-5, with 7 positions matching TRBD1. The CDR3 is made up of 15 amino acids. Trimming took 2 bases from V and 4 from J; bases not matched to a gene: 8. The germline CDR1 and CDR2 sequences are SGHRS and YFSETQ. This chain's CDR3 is CASSFSTGARETQYF. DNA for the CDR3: TGCGCCAGCAGCTTTTCAACAGGGGCTAGAGAGACCCAGTACTTC.

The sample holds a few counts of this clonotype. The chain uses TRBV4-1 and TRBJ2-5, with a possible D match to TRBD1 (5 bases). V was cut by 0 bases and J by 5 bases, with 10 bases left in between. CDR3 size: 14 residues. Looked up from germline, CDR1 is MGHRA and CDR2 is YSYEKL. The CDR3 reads CASSQDRDAETQYF. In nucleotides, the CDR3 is TGCGCCAGCAGCCAAGACAGGGATGCGGAGACCCAGTACTTC.

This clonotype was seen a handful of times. The CDR3 coding sequence is TGCGCCAGCAGCCCTTCCCAGGGGGAAAACACCATATATTTT. Protein: CASSPSQGENTIYF. The gene calls are TRBV5-1 and TRBJ1-3, with 7 nucleotides matching TRBD1. CDR3 length: 14 amino acids. With 4 bases clipped from V and 6 bases from J, the junction kept 7 bases outside the gene matches. The germline V gene encodes CDR1 SGHRS and CDR2 YFSETQ.

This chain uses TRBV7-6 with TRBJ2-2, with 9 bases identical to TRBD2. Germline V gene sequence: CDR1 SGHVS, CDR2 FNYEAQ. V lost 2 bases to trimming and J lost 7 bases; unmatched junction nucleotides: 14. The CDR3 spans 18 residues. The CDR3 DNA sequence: TGTGCCAGCAGCTTACCGCCGACTAGCGGCCCACCGTACGGGGAGCTGTTTTTT. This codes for CASSLPPTSGPPYGELFF.

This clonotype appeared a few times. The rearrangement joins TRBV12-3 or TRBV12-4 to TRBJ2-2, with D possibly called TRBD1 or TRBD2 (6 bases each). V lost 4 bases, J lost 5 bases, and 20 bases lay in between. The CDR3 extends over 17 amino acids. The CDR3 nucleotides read TGTGCCAGCAGTTCGGGTTGGGGGGCCTCTCAGACCGGGGAGCTGTTTTTT. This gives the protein CASSSGWGASQTGELFF.

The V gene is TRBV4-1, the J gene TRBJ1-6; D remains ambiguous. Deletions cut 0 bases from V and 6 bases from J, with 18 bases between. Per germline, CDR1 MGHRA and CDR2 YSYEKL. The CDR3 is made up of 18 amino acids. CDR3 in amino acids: CASSQDSAWEGRNSPLHF. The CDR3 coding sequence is TGCGCCAGCAGCCAAGATTCCGCATGGGAGGGTCGTAATTCACCCCTCCACTTT.

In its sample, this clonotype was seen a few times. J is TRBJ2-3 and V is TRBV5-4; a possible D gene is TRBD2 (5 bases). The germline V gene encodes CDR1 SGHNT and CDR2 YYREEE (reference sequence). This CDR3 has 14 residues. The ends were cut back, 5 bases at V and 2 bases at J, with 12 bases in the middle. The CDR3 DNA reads TGTGCCAGCAGTGGGGTACTAGTCACAGATACGCAGTATTTT. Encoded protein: CASSGVLVTDTQYF.

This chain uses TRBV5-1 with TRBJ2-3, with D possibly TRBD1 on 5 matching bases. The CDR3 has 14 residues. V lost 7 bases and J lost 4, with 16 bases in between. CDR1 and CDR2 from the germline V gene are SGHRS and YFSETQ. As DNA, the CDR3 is TGCGCCAGCTACGCAGGGTTGGGGCCAGATACGCAGTATTTT. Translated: CASYAGLGPDTQYF. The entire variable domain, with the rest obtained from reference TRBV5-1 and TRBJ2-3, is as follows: KAGVTQTPRYLIKTRGQQVTLSCSPISGHRSVSWYQQTPGQGLQFLFEYFSETQRNKGNFPGRFSGRQFSNSRSEMNVSTLELGDSALYLCASYAGLGPDTQYFGPGTRLTVL.

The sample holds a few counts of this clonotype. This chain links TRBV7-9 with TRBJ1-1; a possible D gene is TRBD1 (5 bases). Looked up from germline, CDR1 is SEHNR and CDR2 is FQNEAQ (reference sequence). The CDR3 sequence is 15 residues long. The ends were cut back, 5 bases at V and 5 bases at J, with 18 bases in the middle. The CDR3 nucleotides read TGTGCCAGCAGCCCAGCTGAGGGGAGTAAAACTGAAGCTTTCTTT. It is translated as CASSPAEGSKTEAFF. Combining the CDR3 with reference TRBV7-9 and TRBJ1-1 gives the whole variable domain DTGVSQNPRHKITKRGQNVTFRCDPISEHNRLYWYRQTLGQGPEFLTYFQNEAQLEKSRLLSDRFSAERPKGSFSTLEIQRTEQGDSAMYLCASSPAEGSKTEAFFGQGTRLTVV.

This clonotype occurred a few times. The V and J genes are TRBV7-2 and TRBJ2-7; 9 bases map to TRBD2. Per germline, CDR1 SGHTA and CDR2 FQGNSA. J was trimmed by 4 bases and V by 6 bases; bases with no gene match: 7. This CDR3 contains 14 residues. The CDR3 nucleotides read TGTGCCAGCAGATCGGCGGGGGGGCGTTACGAGCAGTACTTC. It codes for CASRSAGGRYEQYF.

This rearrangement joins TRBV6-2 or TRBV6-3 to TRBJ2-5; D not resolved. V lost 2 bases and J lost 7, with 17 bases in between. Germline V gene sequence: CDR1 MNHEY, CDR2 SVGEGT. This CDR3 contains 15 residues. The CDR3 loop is CASSYGPGDRRTQYF. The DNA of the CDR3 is TGTGCCAGCAGTTACGGGCCAGGCGACCGAAGGACCCAGTACTTC.

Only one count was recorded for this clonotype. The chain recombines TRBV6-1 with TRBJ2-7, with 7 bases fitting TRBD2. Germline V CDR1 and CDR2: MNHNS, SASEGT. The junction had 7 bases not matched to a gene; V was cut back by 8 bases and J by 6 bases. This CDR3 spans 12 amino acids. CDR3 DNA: TGTGCCAGCTGGGAGGGAACAGGCGAGCAGTACTTC. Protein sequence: CASWEGTGEQYF.

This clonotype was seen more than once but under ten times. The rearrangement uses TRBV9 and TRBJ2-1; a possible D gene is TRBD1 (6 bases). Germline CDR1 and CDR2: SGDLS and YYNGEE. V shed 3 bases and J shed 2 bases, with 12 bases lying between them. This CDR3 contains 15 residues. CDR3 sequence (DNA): TGTGCCAGCAGCGGAGGGGGAGCTCCCTACAATGAGCAGTTCTTC. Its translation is CASSGGGAPYNEQFF.

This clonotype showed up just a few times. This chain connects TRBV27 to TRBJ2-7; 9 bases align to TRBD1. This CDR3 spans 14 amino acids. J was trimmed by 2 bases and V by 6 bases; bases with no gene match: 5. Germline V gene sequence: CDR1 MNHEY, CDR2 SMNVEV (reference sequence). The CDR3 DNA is TGTGCCAGCAGGGGGGGACAGGGTGCCTACGAGCAGTACGTC. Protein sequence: CASRGGQGAYEQYV.